These 2 T cell receptor beta chains were sequenced from one sample in a study of blood T cells in healthy people across ages. Sample-barcoded 5' priming and a J-beta primer mix drove a second PCR of about 6 to 12 cycles. TCRdb recomputed calls from the 5' RACE reads with MiXCR, one row per CDR3 protein. The repertoire has about 1 million distinct CDR3 sequences, around 45% of them found once; the top ten carry approximately 17%. Sample: blood. All receptors come from a woman in her sixties in good health.

CDR3 sequence reads: CSARDGGTQYF. In nucleotides, the CDR3 is TGCAGCGCCAGGGACGGAGGTACGCAGTATTTT. The V and J genes are TRBV29-1 and TRBJ2-3, with D perhaps being TRBD1 or TRBD2 (5 bases each). With 7 bases removed from V and 8 bases from J, the gap between germline ends came to 13 bases. CDR3 length: 11 amino acids. Germline lookup yields CDR1 SQVTM and CDR2 ANQGSEA.

In this sample, this clonotype turned up a few times. This chain connects TRBV30 to TRBJ2-5, with D perhaps TRBD1 or TRBD2 (5 bases each). The germline CDR1 and CDR2 sequences are GTSNPN and SVGIG (reference sequence). Trimming took off 1 base at V and 1 base at J, with 16 bases between the two ends. This CDR3 is built from 16 residues. The CDR3 region has the DNA TGTGCCTGGAGTGCGGGGCGGAGTGGGCCCCAAGAGACCCAGTACTTC. This codes for CAWSAGRSGPQETQYF. Filled out from reference TRBV30 and TRBJ2-5, the complete variable domain reads SQTIHQWPATLVQPVGSPLSLECTVEGTSNPNLYWYRQAAGRGLQLLFYSVGIGQISSEVPQNLSASRPQDRQFILSSKKLLLSDSGFYLCAWSAGRSGPQETQYFGPGTRLLVL.